This T cell receptor (beta chain) was sequenced for a study of T cell responses to AZD1222 COVID-19 vaccine. TCRdb keeps only in-frame clones here, not all; method: immunoSEQ multiplex PCR. The table records fewer than 120,000 clones, around 90% of them present only once. Germline V CDR1 and CDR2: SGHVS, FQNEAQ. The V gene lost 1 base and the J gene lost 8 bases, with 15 bases spanning the gap. The CDR3 extends over 15 amino acids. The V gene is TRBV7-8, the J gene TRBJ2-4; D perhaps matches TRBD2 (6 bases). This clonotype originated in an adult who received the AZD1222 COVID-19 vaccine. The sample consisted of peripheral blood, taken 28 days after the second AZD1222 dose. CDR3 sequence: CASSLVSGVADIQYF. The CDR3 coding sequence is TGTGCCAGCAGCTTAGTCTCCGGGGTAGCGGACATTCAGTACTTC.